This T cell receptor beta chain comes out of a study of T cells in localized non-small cell lung cancer. Turning to this clone: Its antigen is unidentified.

The CDR3 runs to 17 residues. Points from the study as a whole: Of the tissues analyzed, uninvolved adjacent lung showed maximal T cell clonality, greater than tumor. Density of T cells in blood, when higher, went with longer overall survival.

Sequencing used immunoSEQ multiplex PCR; TCRdb keeps in-frame clones, though not all of them. In the table there are about 59,000 clones, around 90% of which are singletons. The receptor's source is a man aged 35 to 69 with stage I squamous cell lung carcinoma. V is TRBV7-5 and J is TRBJ2-1; the table's D gene call, TRBD2, was not cross checked with the DNA. TRBV7-5 is a documented pseudogene. Source: peripheral blood, taken before any cancer treatment. This CDR3 reads CAHSGASGGKSYNEQFF. DNA for the CDR3: TGTGCCCATAGCGGGGCTAGCGGGGGGAAATCCTACAATGAGCAGTTCTTC.